This TCR beta chain was captured by sequencing in a study of T cells in Graves' hyperthyroidism and ophthalmopathy. Whole-study findings and limits: In the blood, most expanded thyroid clonotypes above 0.001 appeared as well.

This clonotype was found many times. The target antigen is unknown. The CDR3 length is 15 residues. Germline lookup yields CDR1 DFQATT and CDR2 SNEGSKA (reference sequence). V shed 0 bases, J shed 6 bases, and the junction held 9 bases outside the gene matches. What was amplified from RNA transcripts were TCR beta CDR3 regions. First-round RT-PCR targeting the TCR CDR3 was performed with the HTBI primer set. MiXCR, run by TCRdb on the multiplex PCR reads, gives a single entry per CDR3 protein. Among about 580,000 distinct CDR3 sequences listed, around 14% were seen once. The diagnoses drew upon clinical symptoms, serum thyroxine and TRAb, thyroid ultrasound and orbital computed tomography. Blood sampling occurred at first hyperthyroidism diagnosis, ahead of any ophthalmopathy symptoms.

The chain carries TRBV20-1 and TRBJ2-7, with TRBD2 identical over 9 bases. Sequencing was performed on blood. The clonotype originates from a woman aged 25-40 years with Graves' hyperthyroidism that later progressed to Graves' ophthalmopathy. The CDR3 here is CSARDLGSGSGEQYF. In DNA, the CDR3 is TGCAGTGCTAGAGATCTGGGTAGCGGGAGTGGCGAGCAGTACTTC.